The rows below give T cell receptor beta chains drawn from one sample of a study of T-cell reconstitution after alpha-beta-depleted transplantation in children. TCRdb redid the calling of the PCR reads with MiXCR, one entry per CDR3 protein. This sample has roughly 220,000 distinct CDR3 sequences, with around 9.2% found just once. The material sequenced was PBMCs, mostly from graft donor cells, taken 360 days after TCRalphabeta/CD19-depleted stem cell transplant. The origin of the receptors is a male patient between 2 and 15 years old who had a stem cell transplant for acute myeloid leukemia, so the T cells may come from the graft donor. The CDR3 runs from the conserved cysteine through the conserved F or W. A D gene is named only where the DNA matches it firmly. Some rows have no size entry. The others give once, few or many, or a class for an expanded clone.

j_call,d_call,clone_size,v_call,cdr3_nt,cdr3_aa
TRBJ2-7,TRBD2,few,TRBV4-3,TGCGCCAGCAGCCCCCTTCGCGGGAGCTCCTACGAGCAGTACTTC,CASSPLRGSSYEQYF
TRBJ1-5,TRBD1,few,TRBV6-5,TGTGCCAGCAGTTACTCACAGGGGGCCCATCAGCCCCAGCATTTT,CASSYSQGAHQPQHF
TRBJ2-7,-,-,TRBV6-2/TRBV6-3,TGTGCCAGCAGTTACCCCACAGGGACACCTACCTACGAGCAGTACTTC,CASSYPTGTPTYEQYF
TRBJ1-4,TRBD1,few,TRBV5-1,TGCGCCAGCAGCCCCTCCAGACAGGGGGCTGTTGAAAAACTGTTTTTT,CASSPSRQGAVEKLFF
TRBJ2-7,TRBD1,-,TRBV2,TGTGCCAGCAGCCGGACAGGGATCCACGAGCAGTACTTC,CASSRTGIHEQYF
TRBJ1-1,TRBD1,few,TRBV7-9,TGTGCCAGCAGCGCGGGGCTACAGGGGCAGAACACTGAAGCTTTCTTT,CASSAGLQGQNTEAFF
TRBJ2-4,TRBD2,few,TRBV20-1,TGCAGTGCTAGAGATGGAAGCGGGAGGGCCCTCGGAAACATTCAGTACTTC,CSARDGSGRALGNIQYF
TRBJ2-4,-,-,TRBV7-8,TGTGCCAGCAGCTTAGGTCTGGGTGTTTCCCCACTAGCCAAAAACATTCAGTACTTC,CASSLGLGVSPLAKNIQYF
TRBJ1-1,-,many,TRBV7-9,TGTGCCAGCAGCTCGGGACCCACTGAAGCTTTCTTT,CASSSGPTEAFF
TRBJ1-2,-,-,TRBV4-3,TGCGCCAGCAGCCAAGGCCGGGGTGATGGCTACACCTTC,CASSQGRGDGYTF
TRBJ2-7,TRBD1,few,TRBV29-1,TGCAGCGTTGGGACAGGCTACGAGCAGTACTTC,CSVGTGYEQYF
TRBJ2-1,-,many,TRBV4-3,TGCGCCAGCAGCGAAGGAGGGGGCAATGAGCAGTTCTTC,CASSEGGGNEQFF
TRBJ2-5,-,few,TRBV7-2,TGTGCCAGCAGCTTGCAGACTTCCCAAGAGACCCAGTACTTC,CASSLQTSQETQYF
TRBJ2-1,TRBD1,many,TRBV10-3,TGTGCCATCAGTGAGACCCTTGACAGGGGGCAGTACAATGAGCAGTTCTTC,CAISETLDRGQYNEQFF
TRBJ2-7,TRBD1,many,TRBV4-1,TGCGCCAGCAGCCTCCTACAGGGGAATAACGAGCAGTACTTC,CASSLLQGNNEQYF
TRBJ2-7,TRBD2,-,TRBV7-9,TGTGCCAGCAGCCCCCCCATGACTAGCGGGGACTACGAGCAGTACTTC,CASSPPMTSGDYEQYF
TRBJ2-1,TRBD2,few,TRBV12-3/TRBV12-4,TGTGCCAGCAGGAGCGGGGCTGGGAATGAGCAGTTCTTC,CASRSGAGNEQFF
TRBJ2-7,TRBD2,few,TRBV18,TGTGCCAGCTCACCAGGGACTAGCGGGAGTTTACTCTACGAGCAGTACTTC,CASSPGTSGSLLYEQYF
TRBJ2-5,-,few,TRBV7-2,TGTGCCAGCAGCTACCAGGGACAAGAGACCCAGTACTTC,CASSYQGQETQYF
TRBJ2-5,-,many,TRBV20-1,TGCACCGCAGGTCGGGTGCGTGGGACCCAGTACTTC,CTAGRVRGTQYF
TRBJ2-5,-,few,TRBV4-1,TGCGCCAGCAGCCAAGATCTTCTAGGGCAGATCCAGTACTTC,CASSQDLLGQIQYF
TRBJ2-5,TRBD2,-,TRBV7-2,TGTGCCAGCAGCTTCCGACTAGCGGGCGAGACCCAGTACTTC,CASSFRLAGETQYF
TRBJ1-1,-,few,TRBV10-3,TGTGCCATCAGTGATAAACAGGGGAACACTGAAGCTTTCTTT,CAISDKQGNTEAFF
TRBJ1-1,-,few,TRBV7-9,TGTGCCAGCAACCTTATGGGACGGGCGAACACTGAAGCTTTCTTT,CASNLMGRANTEAFF
TRBJ1-1,-,-,TRBV20-1,TGCAGTGCTAGTAGGAAGAACACTGAAGCTTTCTTT,CSASRKNTEAFF
TRBJ2-7,-,-,TRBV12-3/TRBV12-4,TGTGCCAGCAGTTTAGGCGGTTTTAGGACACTAGCCAACGAGCAGTACTTC,CASSLGGFRTLANEQYF
TRBJ2-1,-,many,TRBV9,TGTGCCAGCAGCGGGGGAGCGGATCCAAACAATGAGCAGTTCTTC,CASSGGADPNNEQFF
TRBJ2-5,TRBD1,-,TRBV10-3,TGTGCCATCAGTGGGACAGGGGGGGAGACCCAGTACTTC,CAISGTGGETQYF
TRBJ2-1,TRBD2,many,TRBV29-1,TGCAGCGTCGGGGGGAGGGTCCATGAGCAGTTCTTC,CSVGGRVHEQFF
TRBJ1-1,TRBD1,-,TRBV10-1,TGCGCCAGCAGTGGAACCCCGGACAGGGGGACCATGAACACTGAAGCTTTCTTT,CASSGTPDRGTMNTEAFF
TRBJ1-1,-,-,TRBV7-9,TGTGCCAGCAGTGTAGGGGGGAATATGAACACTGAAGCTTTCTTT,CASSVGGNMNTEAFF
TRBJ2-1,TRBD2,few,TRBV15,TGTGCCACCACCTCACCGGGACTAGTGAACCAGTACAATGAGCAGTTCTTC,CATTSPGLVNQYNEQFF
TRBJ2-1,TRBD2,few,TRBV3-1,TGTGCCAGCAGCCAAGAGGGACTAGCGGCCTACAATGAGCAGTTCTTC,CASSQEGLAAYNEQFF
TRBJ2-7,-,many,TRBV4-3,TGCGCCAGCAGCCGAGACAATGCTTTGGAGCAGTACTTC,CASSRDNALEQYF
TRBJ1-4,TRBD1,-,TRBV2,TGTGCCAGCAGTCGGCAGGGGGTCCCTGGAGAAAAACTGTTTTTT,CASSRQGVPGEKLFF
TRBJ1-4,-,many,TRBV7-2,TGTGCCAGCAGCCTTCGGGGGTGGACTAATGAAAAACTGTTTTTT,CASSLRGWTNEKLFF
TRBJ2-1,-,many,TRBV11-2,TGTGCCAGCAGCCGCGGGGAGTATGAGCAGTTCTTC,CASSRGEYEQFF
TRBJ2-5,-,many,TRBV5-1,TGCGCCAGCAGCATGAAACAGGACCAAGAGACCCAGTACTTC,CASSMKQDQETQYF
TRBJ2-1,-,many,TRBV15,TGTGCCACCAAGATAGGCGGCACAGGGAACAATGAGCAGTTCTTC,CATKIGGTGNNEQFF
TRBJ2-5,TRBD2,-,TRBV5-6,TGTGCCAGCAGCTCCCCGGGACTAGCGGGAGAGACCCAGTACTTC,CASSSPGLAGETQYF
TRBJ2-7,-,-,TRBV29-1,TGCAGCGTTCGTATCGGGGTGAACTACGAGCAGTACTTC,CSVRIGVNYEQYF
TRBJ2-3,-,-,TRBV12-5,TGTGTCTCATGGGGGAATGCGGGAGATACGCAGTATTTT,CVSWGNAGDTQYF
TRBJ2-3,TRBD1,many,TRBV12-3/TRBV12-4,TGTGCCAGCAGTTTAATCCCCGGACAGGGTACAGATACGCAGTATTTT,CASSLIPGQGTDTQYF
TRBJ2-2,-,many,TRBV5-1,TGCGCCAGCAGCCGGGTAGCCGGGGAGCTGTTTTTT,CASSRVAGELFF
TRBJ2-3,-,-,TRBV11-3,TGTGCCAGCAGCTCAGAAGCGGATACGCAGTATTTT,CASSSEADTQYF
TRBJ2-1,-,many,TRBV27,TGTGCCAGCAGTTTCATTTTCTCCTACAATGAGCAGTTCTTC,CASSFIFSYNEQFF
TRBJ1-1,-,many,TRBV29-1,TGCAGCGTTGAAGAAGACGGGAACACTGAAGCTTTCTTT,CSVEEDGNTEAFF
TRBJ2-1,-,many,TRBV29-1,TGCAGCGGCCTGATCCAAGGGGGCTACAATGAGCAGTTCTTC,CSGLIQGGYNEQFF
TRBJ2-3,-,many,TRBV12-3/TRBV12-4,TGTGCCAGCAATGGACAGATTGTAGATACGCAGTATTTT,CASNGQIVDTQYF
TRBJ2-5,-,few,TRBV20-1,TGCAGTGCCCCCCGGTGGGGGGGCCGTTATGAGACCCAGTACTTC,CSAPRWGGRYETQYF
TRBJ1-2,TRBD1,many,TRBV4-1,TGCGCCAGCAGCCAACGGGGAGGTGACAGGGAGTATTATGGCTACACCTTC,CASSQRGGDREYYGYTF
TRBJ2-3,TRBD2,many,TRBV3-1,TGTGCCAGCAGTCGACTAGCGGGGGGCACAGATACGCAGTATTTT,CASSRLAGGTDTQYF
TRBJ1-2,TRBD1,many,TRBV7-9,TGTGCCAGCAGCCTGGACAGGGAGGACTATGGCTACACCTTC,CASSLDREDYGYTF
TRBJ2-6,-,-,TRBV29-1,TGCAGCGTTGGGGGGACGGACGGTACCTCTGGGGCCAACGTCCTGACTTTC,CSVGGTDGTSGANVLTF
TRBJ2-3,-,many,TRBV12-3/TRBV12-4,TGTGCCAGCAGTTTAACAGGGTATAGGGCCACGGATACGCAGTATTTT,CASSLTGYRATDTQYF
TRBJ1-1,-,many,TRBV25-1,TGTGCCAGCAGTGAATACCGGGAGAACACTGAAGCTTTCTTT,CASSEYRENTEAFF
TRBJ2-3,TRBD2,few,TRBV6-5,TGTGCCAGCAGTTACGCGACTAGCGGGAGGGCACCCCCGCAGTATTTT,CASSYATSGRAPPQYF
TRBJ2-7,TRBD1,few,TRBV7-6,TGTGCCAGCAGCTTAGAGTTGGCCGGGACAGGGGCCTACGAGCAGTACTTC,CASSLELAGTGAYEQYF
TRBJ1-6,-,-,TRBV12-3/TRBV12-4,TGTGCCAGCAGTTTTGGGGGACTGATTAATTCACCCCTCCACTTT,CASSFGGLINSPLHF